This TCR beta chain was captured in a study of CD8 T cells in ankylosing spondylitis. The table lists this clonotype with a few counts. One entry per CDR3 protein, called by TCRdb with MiXCR from the 5' RACE reads. The table shows around 30,000 distinct CDR3 sequences, with approximately 15% occurring only once. Trimming cost V 6 bases and J 10 bases; bases outside gene matches: 3. In germline, CDR1 is ENHRY, CDR2 SYGVKD. CDR3 size: 12 residues. Sequencing input: blood. The source is a male donor with ankylosing spondylitis or in good health (not recorded which). The chain is built from TRBV10-3 and TRBJ2-1, with 10 bases lining up with TRBD2. In nucleotides, the CDR3 is TGTGCCATCAGGACGGGACTAGCGGAGCAGTTCTTC. Translated: CAIRTGLAEQFF.